This T cell receptor (beta chain) was recovered during a study of OX40 agonist ivuxolimab in advanced cancers. On the study more broadly: Treatment received earlier with anti-PD-1, anti-PD-L1 or anti-CTLA-4 agents was allowed, and 40% had some.

Only in-frame clones appear in the TCRdb table, and some are missing; sequencing was by immunoSEQ multiplex PCR. The sample shows about 60,000 clones, about four fifths of them seen only once. CDR3 length equals 15 residues. Germline loops: CDR1 SGHRS, CDR2 YFSETQ. Trimming shortened V by 4 bases and J by 0 bases, and 12 bases separated the two germline ends. The sequenced sample was CD4+ or CD8+ T cells sorted from blood, obtained in a trial of the OX40 agonist ivuxolimab. The chain links TRBV5-1 to TRBJ2-3; D gene ambiguous. This TCR was sampled from an adult with an advanced solid tumor such as melanoma, head and neck, liver or kidney cancer. CDR3 sequence reads: CASSTLGLSTDTQYF. In nucleotides, the CDR3 is TGCGCCAGCAGCACACTGGGCCTCAGCACAGATACGCAGTATTTT.